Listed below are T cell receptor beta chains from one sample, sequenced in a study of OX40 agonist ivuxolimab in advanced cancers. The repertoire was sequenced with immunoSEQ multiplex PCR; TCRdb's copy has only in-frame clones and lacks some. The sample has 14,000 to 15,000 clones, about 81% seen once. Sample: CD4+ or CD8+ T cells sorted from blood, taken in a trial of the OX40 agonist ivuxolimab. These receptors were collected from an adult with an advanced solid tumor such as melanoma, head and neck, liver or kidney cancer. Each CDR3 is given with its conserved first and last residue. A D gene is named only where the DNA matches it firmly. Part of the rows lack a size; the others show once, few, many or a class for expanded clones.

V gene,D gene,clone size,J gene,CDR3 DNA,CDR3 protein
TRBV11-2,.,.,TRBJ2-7,TGTGCCAGCAGCTTGATGACTGGCTCCTACGAGCAGTACTTC,CASSLMTGSYEQYF
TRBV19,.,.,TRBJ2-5,TGTGCCAGTAGTATTAGGGGAGCGGGCCCCCAAGAGACCCAGTACTTC,CASSIRGAGPQETQYF
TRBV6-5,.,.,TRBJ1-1,TGTGCCAGCAGTCTCAGTTTGAACACTGAAGCTTTCTTT,CASSLSLNTEAFF
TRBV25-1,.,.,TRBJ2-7,TGTGCCAGCAGTGACCCCGGGCCATACGGCGAGCAGTACTTC,CASSDPGPYGEQYF
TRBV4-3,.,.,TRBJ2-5,TGCGCCAGCAGCCAAGATACCCCAGGGGAAGAGACCCAGTACTTC,CASSQDTPGEETQYF
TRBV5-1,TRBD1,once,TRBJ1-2,TGCGCCAGCAGCTTGGCCGCAGGGGGCGCAGAACAGGGCTACACCTTC,CASSLAAGGAEQGYTF
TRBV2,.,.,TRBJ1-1,TGTGCCAGCAGAAGGGGGGGAGGGACTGAAGCTTTCTTT,CASRRGGGTEAFF
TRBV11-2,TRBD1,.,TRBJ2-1,TGTGCCAGCAGCTTAGTTGACAGGGAGATGAATGAGCAGTTCTTC,CASSLVDREMNEQFF
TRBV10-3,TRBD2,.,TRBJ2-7,TGTGCCATCAGTGAGTCGAGACTAGCGGGATCCTACGAGCAGTACTTC,CAISESRLAGSYEQYF
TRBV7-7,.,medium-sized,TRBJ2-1,TGTGCCAGCAGCTTATCCGGGGTATCCTACAATGAGCAGTTCTTC,CASSLSGVSYNEQFF
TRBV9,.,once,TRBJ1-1,TGTGCCAGCAGCGTAGTGGTGAACACTGAAGCTTTCTTT,CASSVVVNTEAFF
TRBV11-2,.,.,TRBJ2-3,TGTGCCAGCAGCCTAGGGGCTACGCAGTATTTT,CASSLGATQYF
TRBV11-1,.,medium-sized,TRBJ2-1,TGTGCCAGCAGCTTATCCGGAAACTACAATGAGCAGTTCTTC,CASSLSGNYNEQFF
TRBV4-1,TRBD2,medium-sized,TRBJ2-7,TGCGCCAGCAGCTATACTAGCGGGCTGCCCTACGAGCAGTACTTC,CASSYTSGLPYEQYF
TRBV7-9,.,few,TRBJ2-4,TGTGCCAGCAGCCAGCCCGGACTAGCCAAAAACATTCAGTACTTC,CASSQPGLAKNIQYF
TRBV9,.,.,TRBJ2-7,TGTGCCAGCAGCGTAGGGTCGGAACCCTACGAGCAGTACTTC,CASSVGSEPYEQYF
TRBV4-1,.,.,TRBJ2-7,TGCGCCTCATCCCTAGGTTTGTCCACGAACTACGAGCAGTACTTC,CASSLGLSTNYEQYF
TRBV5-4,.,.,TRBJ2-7,TGTGCCAGCAGCTTGTTGGGGAGCCACTACGAGCAGTACTTC,CASSLLGSHYEQYF
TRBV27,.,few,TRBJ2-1,TGTGCCAGCAGTTTGCGGACAAGCTCCTACAATGAGCAGTTCTTC,CASSLRTSSYNEQFF
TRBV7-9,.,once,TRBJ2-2,TGTGCCAGCAGCCTCGAGACAGCGAACACCGGGGAGCTGTTTTTT,CASSLETANTGELFF
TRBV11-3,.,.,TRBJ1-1,TGTGCCAGCAGCTTACGGGCCGACACTGAAGCTTTCTTT,CASSLRADTEAFF
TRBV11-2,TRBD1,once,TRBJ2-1,TGTGCCAGCAGCTACGGGACAGGGATCCATTACAATGAGCAGTTCTTC,CASSYGTGIHYNEQFF
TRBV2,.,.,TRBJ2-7,TGTGCCAGCAGTGAGCTGATCTACGAGCAGTACTTC,CASSELIYEQYF
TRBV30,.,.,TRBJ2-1,TGTGCCTGGAGGCTGCTGAGCTCCTACAATGAGCAGTTCTTC,CAWRLLSSYNEQFF
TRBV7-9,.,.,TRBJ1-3,TGTGCCAGCAGCTTAGAGTCTGGGGCTGGAAACACCATATATTTT,CASSLESGAGNTIYF
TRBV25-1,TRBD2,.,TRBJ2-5,TGTGCCAGCAGTGAATTGCCGGCGGGGGAAGAGACCCAGTACTTC,CASSELPAGEETQYF
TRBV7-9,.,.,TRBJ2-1,TGTGCCAGCAGCTCGGGGAAGTTGGGTGCAGTCTACAATGAGCAGTTCTTC,CASSSGKLGAVYNEQFF
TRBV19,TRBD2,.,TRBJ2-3,TGTGCCAGTAGTACGCTAGCGGGAGGGAGAGATACGCAGTATTTT,CASSTLAGGRDTQYF
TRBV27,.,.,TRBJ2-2,TGTGCCAGCTTCTCCTCGTCTTCCAGGGCCAACGGGGAGCTGTTTTTT,CASFSSSSRANGELFF
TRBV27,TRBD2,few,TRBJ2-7,TGTGCCAGCAGTTTACTTGCGGGAGGGATATACGAGCAGTACTTC,CASSLLAGGIYEQYF
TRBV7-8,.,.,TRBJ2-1,TGTGCCAGCAGCTTATTGCCCGACAATGAGCAGTTCTTC,CASSLLPDNEQFF
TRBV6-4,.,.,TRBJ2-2,TGTGCCAGCAGTTACGACTCAGGGACCGGGGAGCTGTTTTTT,CASSYDSGTGELFF
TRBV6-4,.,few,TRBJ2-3,TGTGCCAGCAGTGACACCCCGGGACCAGGGGATACGCAGTATTTT,CASSDTPGPGDTQYF
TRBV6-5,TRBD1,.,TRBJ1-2,TGTGCCAGCAGTTACTCGGGACAGACCTATGGCTACACCTTC,CASSYSGQTYGYTF
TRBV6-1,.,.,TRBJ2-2,TGTGCCAGCAGTGAATTACAGGGCCCCGGGGAGCTGTTTTTT,CASSELQGPGELFF
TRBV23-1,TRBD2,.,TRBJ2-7,TGCGCCAGCAGTCAAGGGGGGAGGGTATGGATCTACGAGCAGTACTTC,CASSQGGRVWIYEQYF
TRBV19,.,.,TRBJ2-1,TGTGCCAGTAACCCCAGGGAGGCGGGCTACAATGAGCAGTTCTTC,CASNPREAGYNEQFF
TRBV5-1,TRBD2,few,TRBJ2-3,TGCGCCAGCAGCCCCGCTAGCGGGAGCGGCACAGATACGCAGTATTTT,CASSPASGSGTDTQYF
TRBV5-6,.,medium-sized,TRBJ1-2,TGTGCCAGCAGCCGAAAATTTCCCGGGACCGGAAATCTCTATGGCTACACCTTC,CASSRKFPGTGNLYGYTF
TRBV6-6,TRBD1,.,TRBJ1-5,TGTGCCAGCAGTACCGGGACAGGGCGAATCAATCAGCCCCAGCATTTT,CASSTGTGRINQPQHF
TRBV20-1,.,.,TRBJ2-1,TGCAGTCCCAGAGGACGGAGTGAGCAGTTCTTC,CSPRGRSEQFF
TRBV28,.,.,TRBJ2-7,TGTGCCAGCAGTTTGACACCACTCGGGTACGAGCAGTACTTC,CASSLTPLGYEQYF
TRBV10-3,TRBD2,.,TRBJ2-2,TGTGCCATCAGTGAGTCGCTAGCGGGAGCAACCGGGGAGCTGTTTTTT,CAISESLAGATGELFF
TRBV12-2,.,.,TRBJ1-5,TGTGCAAGTCGCTTCGTTTCAGTCGATCAGCCCCAGCATTTT,CASRFVSVDQPQHF
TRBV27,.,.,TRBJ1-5,TGTGCCAGCAGTGTTACAGGTCCAGGTCAGCCCCAGCATTTT,CASSVTGPGQPQHF
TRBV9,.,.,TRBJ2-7,TGTGCCAGCGGCCACGGGTTGGGACAAGATGACGAGCAGTACTTC,CASGHGLGQDDEQYF
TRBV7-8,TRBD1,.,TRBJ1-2,TGTGCCAGCAACGGCAGGGGGCATGGCTACACCTTC,CASNGRGHGYTF
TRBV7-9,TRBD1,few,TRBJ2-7,TGTGCCAGCAGCCACGGACAGGCTAGCTACGAGCAGTACTTC,CASSHGQASYEQYF
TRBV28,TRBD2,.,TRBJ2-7,TGTGCCAGCAGTCCACTAGCGGGGTCCTACGAGCAGTACTTC,CASSPLAGSYEQYF
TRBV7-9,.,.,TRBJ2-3,TGTGCCAGCAGCTTCGGGGGAGAGGGTGCAGATACGCAGTATTTT,CASSFGGEGADTQYF
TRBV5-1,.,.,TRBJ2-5,TGCGCCAGCAGCCCCTTAAGGACGGAACAAGAGACCCAGTACTTC,CASSPLRTEQETQYF
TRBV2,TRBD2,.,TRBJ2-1,TGTGCCAGGGGGACTAGCGGGATGAATGAGCAGTTCTTC,CARGTSGMNEQFF